The rows below give T cell receptor beta chains drawn from one sample of a study of CD8 T cells in ankylosing spondylitis. TCRdb ran MiXCR on the 5' RACE reads and lists one entry per CDR3 protein. The profile covers fewer than 250,000 distinct CDR3 sequences, with roughly a tenth appearing a single time and roughly 2.5% taken by the ten largest. Sequencing was done on a sample of blood, either unsorted or a sorted T cell fraction (not recorded which). The origin of the receptors is a male donor with ankylosing spondylitis or in good health (not recorded which). Each CDR3 is given with its conserved first and last residue. The D gene is left open where the match is weak. A row's size may be missing; if present it is once, few, many or a size class.

size: many; D: -; J: TRBJ1-1; V: TRBV11-2; CDR3: CASNKGGEAPEAFF; DNA: TGTGCCAGCAACAAGGGTGGGGAGGCGCCTGAAGCTTTCTTT
size: many; D: -; J: TRBJ2-2; V: TRBV20-1; CDR3: CSARGRSPNTGELFF; DNA: TGCAGTGCTAGGGGTCGGAGTCCGAACACCGGGGAGCTGTTTTTT
size: many; D: TRBD2; J: TRBJ2-1; V: TRBV7-2; CDR3: CASSFTSGGPYNEQFF; DNA: TGTGCCAGCAGCTTCACGAGCGGGGGGCCTTACAATGAGCAGTTCTTC
size: -; D: -; J: TRBJ2-2; V: TRBV5-1; CDR3: CASSLRRANTEELFF; DNA: TGCGCCAGCAGCTTGCGGAGGGCCAACACCGAGGAGCTGTTTTTT
size: many; D: TRBD1; J: TRBJ1-1; V: TRBV12-3/TRBV12-4; CDR3: CASSLQGVANTEAFF; DNA: TGTGCCAGCAGTCTCCAGGGGGTGGCGAACACTGAAGCTTTCTTT
size: many; D: -; J: TRBJ2-1; V: TRBV5-1; CDR3: CASSLEAGGSYNEQFF; DNA: TGCGCCAGCAGCTTGGAAGCAGGTGGATCCTACAATGAGCAGTTCTTC
size: many; D: TRBD2; J: TRBJ2-1; V: TRBV3-1; CDR3: CASSQGSGGKQFF; DNA: TGTGCCAGCAGCCAAGGTAGCGGGGGGAAGCAGTTCTTC
size: many; D: -; J: TRBJ2-3; V: TRBV6-1; CDR3: CASSEAGPDTQYF; DNA: TGTGCCAGCAGTGAAGCGGGCCCAGATACGCAGTATTTT
size: many; D: -; J: TRBJ2-6; V: TRBV6-2/TRBV6-3; CDR3: CASSYADGESGANVLTF; DNA: TGTGCCAGCAGTTATGCCGACGGGGAGTCTGGGGCCAACGTCCTGACTTTC
size: many; D: TRBD1; J: TRBJ1-1; V: TRBV20-1; CDR3: CSARDQGDTEAFF; DNA: TGCAGTGCTAGAGATCAGGGGGACACTGAAGCTTTCTTT
size: -; D: -; J: TRBJ2-4; V: TRBV30; CDR3: CAWSLTGTLAKNIHYF; DNA: TGTGCCTGGAGCCTGACAGGGACTCTAGCCAAAAACATTCACTACTTC
size: many; D: -; J: TRBJ2-7; V: TRBV6-5; CDR3: CASSYSDRAYEQYF; DNA: TGTGCCAGCAGTTACTCTGACAGAGCCTACGAGCAGTACTTC
size: -; D: -; J: TRBJ2-3; V: TRBV20-1; CDR3: CSASLAAADTQYF; DNA: TGCAGTGCTAGTTTGGCAGCAGCAGATACGCAGTATTTT
size: many; D: TRBD2; J: TRBJ2-1; V: TRBV5-1; CDR3: CASSLVGTSSTEQFF; DNA: TGCGCCAGCAGCTTGGTAGGGACTAGCAGTACTGAGCAGTTCTTC
size: few; D: -; J: TRBJ2-7; V: TRBV30; CDR3: CAWSSQYEQYF; DNA: TGTGCCTGGAGTTCCCAATACGAGCAGTACTTC
size: many; D: -; J: TRBJ2-7; V: TRBV5-1; CDR3: CASGTASYEQYF; DNA: TGCGCCAGCGGTACGGCCTCCTACGAGCAGTACTTC
size: few; D: -; J: TRBJ2-2; V: TRBV29-1; CDR3: CSVDEQGNTGELFF; DNA: TGCAGCGTTGATGAACAGGGTAACACCGGGGAGCTGTTTTTT
size: many; D: TRBD2; J: TRBJ2-1; V: TRBV7-6; CDR3: CASSLASGGASSINEQFF; DNA: TGTGCCAGCAGCTTAGCTAGCGGGGGGGCCAGTAGTATCAATGAGCAGTTCTTC
size: many; D: TRBD2; J: TRBJ2-2; V: TRBV12-3/TRBV12-4; CDR3: CASSLGLAGATGELFF; DNA: TGTGCCAGCAGTTTGGGACTAGCGGGAGCAACCGGGGAGCTGTTTTTT
size: many; D: -; J: TRBJ2-5; V: TRBV29-1; CDR3: CSVANSGWETQYF; DNA: TGCAGCGTTGCAAATAGCGGATGGGAGACCCAGTACTTC
size: few; D: -; J: TRBJ1-3; V: TRBV20-1; CDR3: CSARAFGPEAGNTIYF; DNA: TGCAGTGCTAGAGCATTCGGCCCGGAGGCAGGAAACACCATATATTTT
size: many; D: -; J: TRBJ2-3; V: TRBV5-1; CDR3: CASSLVQGVYTDTQYF; DNA: TGCGCCAGCAGCTTGGTTCAGGGAGTTTACACAGATACGCAGTATTTT
size: many; D: TRBD1; J: TRBJ2-3; V: TRBV18; CDR3: CASCRTGDTDTQYF; DNA: TGTGCCAGCTGCCGGACAGGGGACACAGATACGCAGTATTTT
size: -; D: -; J: TRBJ2-1; V: TRBV7-9; CDR3: CASSSSDANEQFF; DNA: TGTGCCAGCAGCTCTAGCGACGCCAATGAGCAGTTCTTC
size: many; D: TRBD2; J: TRBJ2-5; V: TRBV20-1; CDR3: CSASRAGGAQYF; DNA: TGCAGCGCTTCCCGGGCCGGGGGGGCCCAGTACTTC
size: many; D: -; J: TRBJ1-1; V: TRBV30; CDR3: CAWSFLGTEAFF; DNA: TGTGCCTGGAGTTTTCTGGGAACTGAAGCTTTCTTT
size: many; D: -; J: TRBJ2-5; V: TRBV7-9; CDR3: CASSLDPGFRF; DNA: TGTGCCAGCAGCTTAGATCCAGGGTTCCGCTTC
size: many; D: TRBD2; J: TRBJ2-5; V: TRBV12-3/TRBV12-4; CDR3: CASSFSGGETQYF; DNA: TGCGCCAGCAGCTTTAGCGGGGGGGAGACCCAGTACTTC
size: many; D: TRBD1; J: TRBJ1-2; V: TRBV5-6; CDR3: CASRDRDRVLNYGYTF; DNA: TGTGCCAGCAGGGACCGGGACAGGGTATTGAACTATGGCTACACCTTC
size: many; D: -; J: TRBJ1-2; V: TRBV3-1; CDR3: CASSHDQGYGYTF; DNA: TGTGCCAGCAGCCATGACCAGGGCTATGGCTACACCTTC
size: once; D: TRBD1; J: TRBJ1-1; V: TRBV6-1; CDR3: CASRRDRAVNTEAFF; DNA: TGTGCCAGCAGAAGGGACAGGGCCGTGAACACTGAAGCTTTCTTT
size: few; D: -; J: TRBJ2-3; V: TRBV7-2; CDR3: CASSYQSGSTDTQYF; DNA: TGTGCCAGCAGCTACCAGAGCGGGAGCACAGATACGCAGTATTTT
size: many; D: TRBD1; J: TRBJ2-7; V: TRBV30; CDR3: CAWSVPFWTGDYEQYF; DNA: TGTGCCTGGAGTGTACCATTCTGGACAGGGGACTACGAGCAGTACTTC
size: many; D: -; J: TRBJ2-7; V: TRBV7-9; CDR3: CASSKGSGEEQYF; DNA: TGTGCCAGCAGCAAAGGGTCGGGGGAAGAGCAGTACTTC
size: few; D: -; J: TRBJ2-5; V: TRBV30; CDR3: CAWSVAELIQETQYF; DNA: TGTGCCTGGAGTGTAGCGGAGCTCATCCAAGAGACCCAGTACTTC
size: many; D: -; J: TRBJ1-2; V: TRBV27; CDR3: CASSLGPRAGYTF; DNA: TGTGCCAGCAGTTTAGGCCCCCGGGCGGGCTACACCTTC
size: -; D: -; J: TRBJ1-4; V: TRBV10-2; CDR3: CASSPRGRVEKLFF; DNA: TGCGCCAGCAGTCCTCGCGGACGGGTAGAAAAACTGTTTTTT
size: many; D: TRBD1; J: TRBJ1-6; V: TRBV20-1; CDR3: CSARDRAYNSPLHF; DNA: TGCAGTGCTAGGGACAGGGCTTATAATTCACCCCTCCACTTT
size: -; D: -; J: TRBJ1-2; V: TRBV30; CDR3: CAWTASSYGYTF; DNA: TGTGCCTGGACAGCCTCAAGCTATGGCTACACCTTC
size: many; D: TRBD1; J: TRBJ2-7; V: TRBV5-5; CDR3: CASSLAGTDPYEQYF; DNA: TGTGCCAGCAGCTTGGCCGGGACAGACCCCTACGAGCAGTACTTC
size: many; D: -; J: TRBJ2-1; V: TRBV24-1; CDR3: CATSSQVSNEQFF; DNA: TGTGCCACCAGTTCCCAGGTTAGCAATGAGCAGTTCTTC
size: many; D: -; J: TRBJ1-3; V: TRBV6-4; CDR3: CASSDWETRVGNTIYF; DNA: TGTGCCAGCAGTGACTGGGAGACACGGGTTGGAAACACCATATATTTT
size: -; D: -; J: TRBJ2-5; V: TRBV12-3/TRBV12-4; CDR3: CASSLGRQTQETQYF; DNA: TGTGCCAGCAGTCTGGGACGACAAACCCAAGAGACCCAGTACTTC
size: many; D: -; J: TRBJ2-4; V: TRBV12-3/TRBV12-4; CDR3: CASSSVGNIQYF; DNA: TGTGCCAGCAGTTCCGTGGGGAACATTCAGTACTTC
size: few; D: -; J: TRBJ1-4; V: TRBV11-3; CDR3: CASSSRGAANEKLFF; DNA: TGTGCCAGCAGCTCGCGGGGGGCAGCTAATGAAAAACTGTTTTTT
size: -; D: TRBD2; J: TRBJ2-1; V: TRBV3-1; CDR3: CASSLETSVSSYNEQFF; DNA: TGTGCCAGCAGCCTAGAGACTAGCGTTAGCTCCTACAATGAGCAGTTCTTC
size: few; D: -; J: TRBJ1-1; V: TRBV7-9; CDR3: CASSSGRGPVGTEAFF; DNA: TGTGCCAGCAGCTCCGGCCGGGGCCCCGTCGGAACTGAAGCTTTCTTT
size: many; D: -; J: TRBJ2-1; V: TRBV3-1; CDR3: CASSQGVAEQFF; DNA: TGTGCCAGCAGCCAGGGGGTAGCTGAGCAGTTCTTC
size: many; D: TRBD2; J: TRBJ2-7; V: TRBV20-1; CDR3: CSATGLATYEQYF; DNA: TGCAGTGCTACCGGACTAGCAACCTACGAGCAGTACTTC
size: -; D: -; J: TRBJ2-7; V: TRBV5-1; CDR3: CASSLEGQSSYEQYF; DNA: TGCGCCAGCAGCTTGGAGGGGCAAAGCTCCTACGAGCAGTACTTC
size: many; D: -; J: TRBJ2-2; V: TRBV29-1; CDR3: CSVLSRARRDTGELFF; DNA: TGCAGCGTCCTCTCCAGAGCGCGGAGAGACACCGGGGAGCTGTTTTTT
size: -; D: -; J: TRBJ2-7; V: TRBV7-1; CDR3: CASSSGLEYEQYF; DNA: TGTGCCAGCAGCTCCGGGCTCGAATACGAGCAGTACTTC
size: -; D: TRBD1; J: TRBJ2-1; V: TRBV5-1; CDR3: CASSFGTGNYNEQFF; DNA: TGCGCCAGCAGCTTCGGGACAGGGAATTACAATGAGCAGTTCTTC